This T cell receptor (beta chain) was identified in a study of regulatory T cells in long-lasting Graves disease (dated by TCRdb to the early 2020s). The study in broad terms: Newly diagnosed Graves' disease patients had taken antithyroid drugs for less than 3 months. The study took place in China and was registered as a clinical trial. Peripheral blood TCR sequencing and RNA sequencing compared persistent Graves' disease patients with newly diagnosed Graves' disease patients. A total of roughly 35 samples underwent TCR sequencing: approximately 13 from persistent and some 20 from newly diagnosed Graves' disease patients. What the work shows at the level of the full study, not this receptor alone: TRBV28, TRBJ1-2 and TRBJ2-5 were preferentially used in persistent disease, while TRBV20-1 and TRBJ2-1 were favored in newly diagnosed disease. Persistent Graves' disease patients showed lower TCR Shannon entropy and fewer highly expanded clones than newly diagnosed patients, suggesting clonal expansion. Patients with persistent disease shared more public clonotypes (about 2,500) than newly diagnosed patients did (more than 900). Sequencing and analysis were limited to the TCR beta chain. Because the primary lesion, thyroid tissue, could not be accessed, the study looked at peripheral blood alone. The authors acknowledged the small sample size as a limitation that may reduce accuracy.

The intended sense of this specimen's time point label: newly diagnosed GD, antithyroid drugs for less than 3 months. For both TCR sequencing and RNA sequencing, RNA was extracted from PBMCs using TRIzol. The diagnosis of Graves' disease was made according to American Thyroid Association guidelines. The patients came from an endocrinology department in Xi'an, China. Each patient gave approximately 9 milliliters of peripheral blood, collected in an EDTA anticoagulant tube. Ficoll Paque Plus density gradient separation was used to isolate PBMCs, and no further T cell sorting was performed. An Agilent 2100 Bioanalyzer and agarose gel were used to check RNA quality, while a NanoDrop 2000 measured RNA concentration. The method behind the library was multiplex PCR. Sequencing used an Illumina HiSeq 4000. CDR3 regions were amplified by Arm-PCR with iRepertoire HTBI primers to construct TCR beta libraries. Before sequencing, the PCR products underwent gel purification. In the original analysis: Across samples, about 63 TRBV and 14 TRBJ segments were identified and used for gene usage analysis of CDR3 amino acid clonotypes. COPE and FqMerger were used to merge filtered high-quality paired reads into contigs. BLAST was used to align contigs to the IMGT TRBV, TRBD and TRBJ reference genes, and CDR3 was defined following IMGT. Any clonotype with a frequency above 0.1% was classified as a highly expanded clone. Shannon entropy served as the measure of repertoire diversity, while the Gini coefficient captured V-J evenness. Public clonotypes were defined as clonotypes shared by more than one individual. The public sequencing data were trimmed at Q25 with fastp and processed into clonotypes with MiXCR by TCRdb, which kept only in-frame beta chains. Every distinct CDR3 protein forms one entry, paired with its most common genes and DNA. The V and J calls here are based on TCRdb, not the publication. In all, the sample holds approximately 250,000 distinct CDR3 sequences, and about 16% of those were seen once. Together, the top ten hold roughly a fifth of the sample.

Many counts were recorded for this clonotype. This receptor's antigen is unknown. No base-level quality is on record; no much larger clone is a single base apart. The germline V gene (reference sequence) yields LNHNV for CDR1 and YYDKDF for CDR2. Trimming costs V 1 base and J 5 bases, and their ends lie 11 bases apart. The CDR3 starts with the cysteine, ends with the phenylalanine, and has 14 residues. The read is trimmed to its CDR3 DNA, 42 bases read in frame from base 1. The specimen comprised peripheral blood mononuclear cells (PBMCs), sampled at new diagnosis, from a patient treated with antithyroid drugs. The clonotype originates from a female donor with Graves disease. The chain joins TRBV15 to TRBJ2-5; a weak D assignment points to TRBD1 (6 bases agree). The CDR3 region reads CATSRVTGKETQYF. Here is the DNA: TGTGCCACCAGCAGAGTAACAGGGAAGGAGACCCAGTACTTC.